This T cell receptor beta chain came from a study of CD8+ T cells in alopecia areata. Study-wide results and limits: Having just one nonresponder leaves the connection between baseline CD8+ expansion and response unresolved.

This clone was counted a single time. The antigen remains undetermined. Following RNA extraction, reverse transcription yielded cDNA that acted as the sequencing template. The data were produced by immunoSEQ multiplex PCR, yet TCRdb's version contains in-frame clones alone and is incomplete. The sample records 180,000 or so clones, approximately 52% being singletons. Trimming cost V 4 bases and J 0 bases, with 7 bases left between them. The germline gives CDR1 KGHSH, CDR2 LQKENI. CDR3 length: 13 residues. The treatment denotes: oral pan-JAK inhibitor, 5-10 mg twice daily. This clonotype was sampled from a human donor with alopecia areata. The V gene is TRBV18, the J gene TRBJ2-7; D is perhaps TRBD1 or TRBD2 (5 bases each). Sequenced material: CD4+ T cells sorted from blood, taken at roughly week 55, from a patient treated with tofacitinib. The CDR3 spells CASSQGSSYEQYF. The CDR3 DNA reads TGTGCCAGCTCACAGGGGAGCTCCTACGAGCAGTACTTC.